One sample yielded the 3 T cell receptor beta chains listed below, sequenced in a study of blood T cell repertoires in COVID-19. Measured with immunoSEQ multiplex PCR; TCRdb has only the in-frame clones, and not every one. The sample holds roughly 80,000 clones, 81% seen once. Sequencing used peripheral blood. These receptors came from a man older than 75 with acute or convalescent COVID-19.

This clone was detected only once. The CDR3 DNA is TGTGCCAGCTCAGGAGGCAGCAATTCACCCCTCCACTTT. Translation gives CASSGGSNSPLHF. This chain links TRBV18 with TRBJ1-6; D is undetermined. V shed 5 bases and J shed 7 bases, with 9 bases lying between them. This CDR3 spans 13 amino acids. Germline CDR1 and CDR2: KGHSH and LQKENI.

This clone has at least ten counts. This rearrangement joins TRBV25-1 to TRBJ2-3; no clear D. CDR3 length: 14 amino acids. Trimming left V 1 base short and J 3 bases short, with 8 bases between. The germline V gene encodes CDR1 MGHDK and CDR2 SYGVNS. The CDR3 DNA is TGTGCCAGCAGTGAATCGGCGGATACAGATACGCAGTATTTT. It specifies CASSESADTDTQYF.

The genes are TRBV7-8 and TRBJ2-5; D is possibly TRBD2 (6 bases). From germline, CDR1 is SGHVS and CDR2 FQNEAQ. The CDR3 runs to 12 residues. The germline V and J ends were trimmed by 5 bases and 8 bases, with 12 bases remaining between them. This chain's CDR3 is CASSLRDGTQYF. In DNA form, the CDR3 reads TGTGCCAGCAGCCTGCGGGATGGTACCCAGTACTTC. Full variable domain (outside the CDR3, taken from reference TRBV7-8 and TRBJ2-5): GAGVSQSPRYKVAKRGQDVALRCDPISGHVSLFWYQQALGQGPEFLTYFQNEAQLDKSGLPSDRFFAERPEGSVSTLKIQRTQQEDSAVYLCASSLRDGTQYFGPGTRLLVL.